The 20 T cell receptor beta chains in this list originate from one sample, sequenced in a study of T cells in Graves' hyperthyroidism and ophthalmopathy. Using RNA transcripts as the source, TCR beta CDR3 regions were amplified. HTBI primers were used for first-round RT-PCR of the TCR CDR3. TCRdb reprocessed the multiplex PCR reads with MiXCR, giving one entry per CDR3 protein. The sample consists of 500,000 to 650,000 distinct CDR3 sequences, about 15% of them appearing once. The sample comprised blood. The receptors were gathered from a woman aged 50 to 60 with Graves' ophthalmopathy.

As regards this clonotype: This sequence may be a read error, since a much larger clone differs from it by one base. The chain joins TRBV12-5 to TRBJ2-1; 9 nucleotides align to TRBD1. CDR1 LGHNT and CDR2 FRNRAP come from the germline V gene. The CDR3 length is 12 residues. The CDR3 DNA sequence: TGTGCTAGTGGGGACAGGGGTAATGAGAAGTTCTTC. This translates into CASGDRGNEKFF.

This clonotype has a handful of counts. V and J are TRBV18 and TRBJ2-7; 7 positions agree with TRBD2. Germline V gives CDR1 KGHSH, CDR2 LQKENI. V trimming: 2 bases; J trimming: 0 bases; junction bases outside the gene matches: 4. The CDR3 has 15 residues. Written as DNA, the CDR3 is TGTGCCAGCTCACCATTGACTAGCAGCTCCTACGAGCAGTACTTC. Its translation: CASSPLTSSSYEQYF.

The sample holds many counts of this clonotype. The rearrangement joins TRBV29-1 to TRBJ2-1; the D gene is possibly TRBD2 (6 bases). Per the germline V gene, CDR1 is SQVTM and CDR2 is ANQGSEA. With 3 bases removed from V and 2 bases from J, the gap between germline ends came to 11 bases. The CDR3 runs 14 residues. CDR3 sequence: CSVDKASAYNEQFF. DNA for the CDR3: TGCAGCGTTGATAAGGCTAGCGCCTACAATGAGCAGTTCTTC.

As to this clonotype: An end of the junction does not agree with germline; a read error may underlie this. The chain joins TRBV7-7 to TRBJ2-5; the match to TRBD2 covers 7 bases. From germline, CDR1 is SSHAT and CDR2 FNYEAQ (reference sequence). There are 16 residues in the CDR3. This CDR3 reads CASSRFGGGTQETQYF. The DNA for the CDR3 is TGTGCTAGCAGCCGGTTTGGGGGGGGGACCCAAGAGACCCAGTACTTC.

This clonotype was seen a single time. The chain combines TRBV11-1 with TRBJ2-3; 10 nucleotides align to TRBD2. V dropped 5 bases and J dropped 4; count of bases not matched to a gene: 6. The CDR3 extends over 15 amino acids. The germline V gene has CDR1 SGHAT and CDR2 FQDESV (reference sequence). The CDR3 region has the DNA TGTGCCAGCAGCCTACTAGCGGGACTCGCAGATACGCAGTATTTT. This sequence encodes CASSLLAGLADTQYF. The full variable domain, with the rest looked up from reference TRBV11-1 and TRBJ2-3, is EAEVAQSPRYKITEKSQAVAFWCDPISGHATLYWYRQILGQGPELLVQFQDESVVDDSQLPKDRFSAERLKGVDSTLKIQPAELGDSAMYLCASSLLAGLADTQYFGPGTRLTVL.

A note on this clonotype: Its ends do not fully match the called genes, so a read error is possible. This sequence joins TRBV6-5 and TRBJ1-1; no definite D call. Germline values: CDR1 MNHEY, CDR2 SVGAGI. The CDR3 loop spans 14 amino acids. The CDR3 sequence is CASSRSVGFTEALF. In DNA form, the CDR3 reads TGTGCCAGCAGTCGCTCGGTGGGCTTCACTGAAGCTCTCTTT.

This clonotype was counted ten times or more. The chain is built from TRBV20-1 and TRBJ2-7, with TRBD2 matching over 8 bases. The V gene end was trimmed by 1 base and the J gene end by 4 bases; junction bases not matched to a gene: 6. The CDR3 runs 14 residues. Per germline, CDR1 DFQATT and CDR2 SNEGSKA (reference sequence). CDR3 region: CSARVGGRSYEQYF. Here the CDR3 DNA reads TGCAGTGCTAGAGTGGGCGGGAGGTCATACGAGCAGTACTTC.

This clonotype was observed a few times. The J gene is TRBJ2-3, the V gene TRBV14; weak D call: TRBD2 (6 bases). The length of the CDR3 is 16 residues. The germline V gene has CDR1 SGHDN and CDR2 FVKESK. V was shortened by 5 bases and J by 2 bases, with 17 bases between the two germline ends. The CDR3 DNA follows: TGTGCCAGCAGCAGATCTCGGGGCGGGAACACAGATACGCAGTATTTT. Translating gives CASSRSRGGNTDTQYF.

The genes are TRBV7-8 and TRBJ1-2; the D gene is possibly TRBD1 (5 bases). Germline CDR1 reads SGHVS; CDR2 reads FQNEAQ. The CDR3 covers 18 residues. Trimming removed 4 bases at V and 4 bases at J, with 25 bases between. CDR3 DNA sequence: TGTGCCAGCAGCTCTAAGATGCCGACAGTTAGGGCCTCCTATGGCTACACCTTC. Protein: CASSSKMPTVRASYGYTF. The complete variable domain, with remaining parts taken from reference TRBV7-8 and TRBJ1-2, reads GAGVSQSPRYKVAKRGQDVALRCDPISGHVSLFWYQQALGQGPEFLTYFQNEAQLDKSGLPSDRFFAERPEGSVSTLKIQRTQQEDSAVYLCASSSKMPTVRASYGYTFGSGTRLTVV.

This clonotype occurred many times. This chain joins TRBV12-3 or TRBV12-4 and TRBJ2-5, with TRBD2 matching over 10 bases. The CDR3 loop spans 14 amino acids. After removal of 10 bases from V and 9 bases from J, the junction contained 14 bases not matched to a gene. The CDR3 bases are TGTGCCACTCTTACTAGCGGGACCATGGGGGCCCAGTACTTC. Its translation: CATLTSGTMGAQYF.

Only a few counts were recorded for this clonotype. The V and J genes are TRBV9 and TRBJ2-5, with D unresolved. The CDR3 contains 13 residues. Germline V gene sequence: CDR1 SGDLS, CDR2 YYNGEE. Trimming removed 0 bases at V and 5 bases at J, with 8 bases between. The CDR3 coding sequence is TGTGCCAGCAGCGTAGACGGGTGGGAGACCCAGTACTTC. It codes for CASSVDGWETQYF.

Many counts were recorded for this clonotype. The rearrangement links TRBV7-2 to TRBJ2-6, with D perhaps being TRBD1 or TRBD2 (5 bases each). CDR3 length: 16 amino acids. Germline-derived CDR1 and CDR2 are SGHTA and FQGNSA. Deletions cut 5 bases from V and 0 bases from J, with 11 bases between. The CDR3 sequence: CASSQGRLSGANVLTF. CDR3 coding DNA: TGTGCCAGCAGCCAGGGACGCCTCTCTGGGGCCAACGTCCTGACTTTC. Combining the CDR3 with reference TRBV7-2 and TRBJ2-6 gives the whole variable domain GAGVSQSPSNKVTEKGKDVELRCDPISGHTALYWYRQSLGQGLEFLIYFQGNSAPDKSGLPSDRFSAERTGGSVSTLTIQRTQQEDSAVYLCASSQGRLSGANVLTFGAGSRLTVL.

About this clonotype itself: This could be a read error, since a much larger clone is one nucleotide away. The V call is TRBV10-3, the J call TRBJ2-3; a weak D match, TRBD2 (5 bases). CDR1 is ENHRY, CDR2 SYGVKD, per germline. This CDR3 region has 14 residues. The DNA for the CDR3 is TGTGTCATCACAAGGGAGATTGACACAGATACGCAGTATTTT. It encodes CVITREIDTDTQYF.

This clonotype was recorded many times. This chain connects TRBV7-9 to TRBJ2-7; TRBD2 might be the D (5 bases). The V end lost 3 bases, the J end lost 1 base, and 10 bases lay between the germline ends. This CDR3 region has 14 residues. CDR1 and CDR2 (germline): SEHNR, FQNEAQ (reference sequence). The CDR3: CASSFRERSYEQYF. DNA of the CDR3: TGTGCCAGCAGCTTTCGGGAACGGTCCTACGAGCAGTACTTC.

In its sample, this clonotype was seen many times. V usage is TRBV29-1 and J usage is TRBJ2-5, with D perhaps matching TRBD2 (5 bases). Germline CDR1 and CDR2: SQVTM and ANQGSEA. The CDR3 has 13 amino acids. Trimming shortened V by 4 bases and J by 7 bases, and 16 bases separated the two germline ends. CDR3 coding DNA: TGCAGCGTTGGGACTCTGATGGGTCGGACCCAGTACTTC. Translating gives CSVGTLMGRTQYF.

A word on this clonotype: A junction end diverges from the germline sequence, so it may reflect a read error. The CDR3 sequence: CSVLARTNTGELVF. The CDR3 DNA reads as TGCAGCGTTTTGGCACGCACGAACACCGGGGAGCTGGTTTTT. This chain connects TRBV29-1 to TRBJ2-2, with D tentatively TRBD2 (5 bases). The CDR3 covers 14 residues. CDR1 is SQVTM, CDR2 ANQGSEA, per germline.

This clonotype was found many times. CDR3 sequence: CASSFLGQMNTEAFF. The CDR3 region has the DNA TGTGCCAGCAGTTTCCTCGGACAGATGAACACTGAAGCTTTCTTT. This chain uses TRBV28 with TRBJ1-1; a weak D match, TRBD1 (6 bases). Germline V CDR1 and CDR2: MDHEN, SYDVKM. Trimming shortened V by 3 bases and J by 0 bases, and 11 bases separated the two germline ends. This CDR3 has 15 residues.

This clonotype occurred a few times. This chain uses TRBV4-1 with TRBJ1-2; a weak D match, TRBD1 (6 bases). Trimming removed 4 bases at V and 0 bases at J, with 9 bases between. The CDR3 has 14 residues. The germline V gene has CDR1 MGHRA and CDR2 YSYEKL. The chain's CDR3 is CASSRQGTNYGYTF. DNA for the CDR3: TGCGCCAGCAGCCGTCAGGGGACTAACTATGGCTACACCTTC.

In DNA form, the CDR3 reads TGTGCCAGCAGTTACTCGGGGGGGGGGCCCGGGGAGCTGTTTTTT. This translates into CASSYSGGGPGELFF. V is TRBV6-6 and J is TRBJ2-2; possible D gene TRBD2, 7 bases. V was pared by 0 bases and J by 6 bases, with 11 bases between. This CDR3 contains 15 residues. CDR1 and CDR2 from the germline V gene are MNHNY and SVGAGI (reference sequence).

This clonotype appeared many times. V gene TRBV20-1 combines with J gene TRBJ1-5; no clear D. The V end was cut by 0 bases, the J end by 4 bases, with 10 bases between. CDR3 length: 14 residues. In germline, CDR1 is DFQATT, CDR2 SNEGSKA (reference sequence). The CDR3 sequence: CSARDLYTNQPQHF. DNA of the CDR3: TGCAGTGCTAGAGATCTTTACACAAATCAGCCCCAGCATTTT.